A selection of T cell receptor beta chains follows, all from one sample in a study of T cell repertoires in cytomegalovirus infection. TCRdb re-called the reads with MiXCR, one entry per CDR3 protein. The table lists approximately 180,000 distinct CDR3 sequences, roughly 19% of them singletons. The specimen sequenced was PBMCs. These receptor sequences come from a human donor in good health (CMV status not recorded). Some clones in this sample may be carry-over from other donors' samples. Each CDR3 is given with its conserved first and last residue. Fields, in order: V gene, clone size, J gene, D gene, CDR3 protein, CDR3 DNA. D genes are given only for firm matches. Size is stated for part of the rows, as once, few or many counts, or as a class when the clone is expanded.

TRBV29-1	-	TRBJ1-2	TRBD1	CSVGQGVNYGYTF	TGCAGCGTTGGACAGGGCGTTAACTATGGCTACACCTTC
TRBV28	-	TRBJ2-5	-	CASSFVSLSRLQETQYF	TGTGCCAGCAGTTTTGTTTCCCTGTCCCGGCTCCAGGAGACCCAGTACTTC
TRBV6-5	-	TRBJ2-3	-	CASRRRGEGTQYF	TGTGCCAGCAGAAGAAGGGGGGAGGGTACGCAGTATTTT
TRBV28	-	TRBJ2-3	TRBD2	CASSPTGLAGVYTQYF	TGTGCCAGCAGTCCTACCGGACTAGCGGGAGTATATACGCAGTATTTT
TRBV7-4	-	TRBJ1-2	-	CASSFSKTGPLF	TGTGCCAGCAGCTTTTCGAAAACAGGGCCGCTTTTC
TRBV4-3	few	TRBJ2-5	TRBD2	CASSPGLAAQETQYF	TGCGCCAGCAGCCCGGGACTAGCGGCCCAAGAGACCCAGTACTTC
TRBV2	few	TRBJ2-1	-	CASNQPGPLNEQFF	TGTGCCAGCAACCAGCCGGGACCGCTGAATGAGCAGTTCTTC
TRBV12-3/TRBV12-4	-	TRBJ2-4	-	CASSTGVAKNIQYF	TGTGCCAGCAGTACGGGGGTAGCCAAAAACATTCAGTACTTC
TRBV6-5	-	TRBJ1-6	-	CASSYSRAGADSPLHF	TGTGCCAGCAGTTACTCGAGGGCAGGGGCGGATTCACCCCTCCACTTT
TRBV12-3/TRBV12-4	many	TRBJ1-6	TRBD1	CASSFEGRGNSPLHF	TGTGCCAGCAGTTTCGAGGGCAGGGGGAATTCACCCCTCCACTTT
TRBV19	few	TRBJ2-2	-	CASGGLSNTGELFF	TGTGCCAGCGGGGGGCTATCGAACACCGGGGAGCTGTTTTTT
TRBV10-3	few	TRBJ1-6	TRBD1	CAITDRENSPLHF	TGTGCCATTACTGACAGGGAGAATTCACCCCTCCACTTT
TRBV7-8	many	TRBJ2-1	TRBD1	CASSPDRGDEQFF	TGTGCCAGCAGCCCAGACAGGGGTGATGAGCAGTTCTTC
TRBV12-3/TRBV12-4	many	TRBJ1-6	-	CASSLREGSPLHF	TGTGCCAGCAGTCTCAGGGAAGGTTCACCCCTCCACTTT
TRBV19	-	TRBJ1-1	-	CASTSSGGTLETEAFF	TGTGCCAGTACCAGCTCGGGGGGGACCCTCGAAACTGAAGCTTTCTTT
TRBV5-6	-	TRBJ2-7	TRBD2	CASSLLDRRLAGTEQYF	TGTGCCAGCAGCTTGTTGGATCGAAGGCTAGCGGGGACCGAGCAGTACTTC
TRBV29-1	-	TRBJ2-3	-	CSVSRSSTDTQYF	TGCAGCGTAAGCAGGTCAAGCACAGATACGCAGTATTTT
TRBV7-6	many	TRBJ1-1	-	CASSSLTGNTEAFF	TGTGCCAGCAGCTCTCTGACAGGGAACACTGAAGCTTTCTTT
TRBV7-6	many	TRBJ2-7	TRBD2	CASSYVAGSYEQYF	TGTGCCAGCAGCTACGTAGCGGGATCCTACGAGCAGTACTTC
TRBV7-3	many	TRBJ1-1	-	CASSFGGGANTEAFF	TGTGCCAGCAGCTTTGGGGGGGGGGCGAACACTGAAGCTTTCTTT
TRBV29-1	-	TRBJ2-3	-	CSVEQAGSTDTQYF	TGCAGCGTTGAGCAGGCGGGCAGCACAGATACGCAGTATTTT
TRBV20-1	-	TRBJ1-1	-	CSAREEGMNTEAFF	TGCAGTGCTAGAGAAGAGGGGATGAACACTGAAGCTTTCTTT
TRBV7-8	many	TRBJ2-7	-	CASSFGETYEQYF	TGTGCCAGCAGCTTCGGGGAAACCTACGAGCAGTACTTC
TRBV11-2	few	TRBJ2-5	TRBD2	CASSSGSGGYQETQYF	TGTGCCAGCAGCTCAGGTAGCGGGGGGTACCAAGAGACCCAGTACTTC
TRBV29-1	-	TRBJ2-5	TRBD1	CSVGSGGLSGETQYF	TGCAGCGTTGGATCAGGGGGATTATCAGGAGAGACCCAGTACTTC
TRBV6-2/TRBV6-3	many	TRBJ1-6	-	CAVRRPELPRGNSPLHF	TGTGCCGTACGAAGACCCGAGTTGCCGAGGGGTAATTCACCCCTCCACTTT
TRBV7-2	many	TRBJ2-7	-	CASSLGVFEQYF	TGTGCCAGCAGCTTAGGAGTGTTCGAGCAGTACTTC
TRBV19	-	TRBJ1-1	TRBD1	CASSTGQGAAEAFF	TGTGCCAGTAGTACTGGACAGGGAGCCGCTGAAGCTTTCTTT
TRBV7-2	many	TRBJ1-2	-	CASSLAQVRGYTF	TGTGCCAGCAGCTTAGCCCAGGTCCGCGGCTACACCTTC
TRBV11-2	many	TRBJ2-2	TRBD2	CASSKLAGVSGELFF	TGTGCCAGCAGCAAACTAGCGGGAGTCTCCGGGGAGCTGTTTTTT
TRBV7-2	many	TRBJ1-2	TRBD1	CASSNRGINYGYTF	TGTGCCAGCAGCAACAGGGGTATTAACTATGGCTACACCTTC
TRBV20-1	-	TRBJ1-3	-	CSASRDSGNTIYF	TGCAGTGCTTCCAGGGACTCTGGAAACACCATATATTTT
TRBV5-4	-	TRBJ2-3	TRBD2	CASSESGLAGGTQYF	TGTGCCAGCAGCGAGTCGGGACTAGCGGGAGGTACGCAGTATTTT
TRBV28	-	TRBJ1-1	-	CASSTFDRNTEAFF	TGTGCCAGCAGTACCTTCGACAGGAACACTGAAGCTTTCTTT
TRBV6-2/TRBV6-3	-	TRBJ2-1	TRBD2	CASSYGLAGVYNEQFF	TGTGCCAGCAGCTACGGGCTAGCGGGAGTATACAATGAGCAGTTCTTC
TRBV5-6	few	TRBJ2-7	-	CASSLVGALTYEQYF	TGTGCCAGCAGCTTGGTGGGGGCTTTGACCTACGAGCAGTACTTC
TRBV6-1	few	TRBJ1-5	-	CASSEQGTSNQPQHF	TGTGCCAGCAGTGAACAGGGGACGAGCAATCAGCCCCAGCATTTT
TRBV20-1	-	TRBJ1-1	TRBD1	CSAREMGTGMRYGEAFF	TGCAGTGCTAGAGAAATGGGGACAGGGATGCGGTACGGTGAAGCTTTCTTT
TRBV7-8	many	TRBJ2-7	-	CASSPRTGSLPPYEQYF	TGTGCCAGCAGCCCACGGACGGGGAGTCTACCCCCCTACGAGCAGTACTTC
TRBV19	many	TRBJ1-1	-	CASRPRALNTEAFF	TGTGCCAGTAGGCCGCGGGCCCTGAACACTGAAGCTTTCTTT
TRBV6-5	-	TRBJ2-4	-	CASWEGSGIQYF	TGTGCCAGCTGGGAAGGGAGCGGCATTCAGTACTTC
TRBV7-9	-	TRBJ1-2	-	CASSSIGRDGYTF	TGTGCCAGCAGCTCTATAGGCAGGGATGGCTACACCTTC
TRBV7-2	-	TRBJ1-1	-	CASSFPEGGHTEAFF	TGTGCCAGCAGCTTCCCCGAGGGGGGGCACACTGAAGCTTTCTTT
TRBV20-1	-	TRBJ2-3	-	CSARDPGRDTDTQYF	TGCAGTGCTAGAGATCCTGGGCGGGACACAGATACGCAGTATTTT
TRBV11-3	-	TRBJ2-1	TRBD2	CASNFTSGLSSYNEQFF	TGTGCCAGCAACTTTACTAGCGGGCTAAGCTCCTACAATGAGCAGTTCTTC
TRBV12-3/TRBV12-4	-	TRBJ2-2	TRBD2	CASSSSRLATLNTGELVF	TGTGCCAGCAGTTCCTCACGACTAGCGACCTTGAACACCGGGGAGCTGGTTTTT
TRBV7-2	many	TRBJ2-1	TRBD2	CASSLAALAGALGDEQFF	TGTGCCAGCAGCTTAGCGGCGTTAGCGGGAGCCTTAGGGGATGAGCAGTTCTTC
TRBV7-2	-	TRBJ1-3	-	CASSLAPLSGNTIYF	TGTGCCAGCAGCTTAGCCCCGCTCTCTGGAAACACCATATATTTT
TRBV7-9	many	TRBJ2-1	-	CASSTGGPPRDNEQFF	TGTGCCAGCAGCACCGGGGGGCCGCCCCGGGACAATGAGCAGTTCTTC
TRBV7-9	-	TRBJ2-6	-	CASRSSGANVLTF	TGTGCCAGCAGGAGCTCTGGGGCCAACGTCCTGACTTTC
TRBV30	-	TRBJ2-5	-	CAWNLQGGQETQYF	TGTGCCTGGAACCTGCAGGGAGGCCAAGAGACCCAGTACTTC
TRBV29-1	-	TRBJ1-1	-	CSVQGNTEAFF	TGCAGCGTTCAGGGGAACACTGAAGCTTTCTTT
TRBV23-1	-	TRBJ2-1	TRBD2	CASKRAGVLTYEQFF	TGCGCCAGCAAGAGAGCGGGAGTTCTTACCTATGAGCAGTTCTTC
TRBV19	-	TRBJ2-7	TRBD1	CASSKTTQGVLYEQYF	TGTGCCAGTAGCAAGACTACACAGGGGGTCCTCTACGAGCAGTACTTC
TRBV3-1	few	TRBJ2-6	TRBD1	CASSLLVRQGGMTGANVLTF	TGTGCCAGCAGCCTCCTCGTGCGACAGGGTGGTATGACTGGGGCCAACGTCCTGACTTTC
TRBV4-1	few	TRBJ2-7	-	CASSYGDEQYF	TGCGCCAGCAGCTATGGGGACGAGCAGTACTTC